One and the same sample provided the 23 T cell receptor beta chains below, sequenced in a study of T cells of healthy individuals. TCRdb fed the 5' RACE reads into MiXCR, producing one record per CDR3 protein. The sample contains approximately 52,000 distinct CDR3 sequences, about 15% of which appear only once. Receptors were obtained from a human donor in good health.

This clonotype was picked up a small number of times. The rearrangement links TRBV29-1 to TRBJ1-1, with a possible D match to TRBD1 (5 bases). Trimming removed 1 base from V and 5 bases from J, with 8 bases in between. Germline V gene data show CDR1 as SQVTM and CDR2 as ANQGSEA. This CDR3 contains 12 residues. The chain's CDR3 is CSVEGGGTEAFF. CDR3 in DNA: TGCAGCGTTGAAGGGGGGGGTACTGAAGCTTTCTTT.

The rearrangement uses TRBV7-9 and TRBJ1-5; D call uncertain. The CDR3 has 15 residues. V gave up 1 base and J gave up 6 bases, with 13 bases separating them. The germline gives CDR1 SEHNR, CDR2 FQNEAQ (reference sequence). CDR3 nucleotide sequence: TGTGCCAGCAGCTTAGGAGGGCCGGGCAGTCAGCCCCAGCATTTT. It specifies CASSLGGPGSQPQHF.

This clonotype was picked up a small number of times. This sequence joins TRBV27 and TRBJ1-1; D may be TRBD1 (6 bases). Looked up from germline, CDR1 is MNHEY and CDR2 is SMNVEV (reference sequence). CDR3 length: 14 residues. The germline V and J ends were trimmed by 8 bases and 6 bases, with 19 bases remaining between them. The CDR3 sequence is CASSRSDSPAEAFF. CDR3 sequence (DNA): TGTGCCAGCTCCAGATCGGACAGCCCCGCTGAAGCTTTCTTT.

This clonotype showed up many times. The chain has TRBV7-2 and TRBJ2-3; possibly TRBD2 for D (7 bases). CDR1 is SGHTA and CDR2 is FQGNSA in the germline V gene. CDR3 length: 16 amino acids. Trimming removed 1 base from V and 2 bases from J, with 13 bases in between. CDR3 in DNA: TGTGCCAGCAGCTTAGAGGGGGGGACTTTCACAGATACGCAGTATTTT. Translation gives CASSLEGGTFTDTQYF.

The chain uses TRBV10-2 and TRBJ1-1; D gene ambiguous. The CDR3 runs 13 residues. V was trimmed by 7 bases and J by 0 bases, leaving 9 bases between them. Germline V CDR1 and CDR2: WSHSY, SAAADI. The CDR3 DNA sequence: TGCGCCAGCACCCCAACAGTGAACACTGAAGCTTTCTTT. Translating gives CASTPTVNTEAFF.

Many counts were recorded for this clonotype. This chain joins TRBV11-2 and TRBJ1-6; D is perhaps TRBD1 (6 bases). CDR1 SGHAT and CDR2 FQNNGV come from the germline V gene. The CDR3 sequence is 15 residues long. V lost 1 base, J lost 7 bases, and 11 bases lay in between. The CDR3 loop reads CASSLGEGGNSPLHF. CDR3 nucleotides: TGTGCCAGCAGCTTAGGGGAGGGGGGCAATTCACCCCTCCACTTT.

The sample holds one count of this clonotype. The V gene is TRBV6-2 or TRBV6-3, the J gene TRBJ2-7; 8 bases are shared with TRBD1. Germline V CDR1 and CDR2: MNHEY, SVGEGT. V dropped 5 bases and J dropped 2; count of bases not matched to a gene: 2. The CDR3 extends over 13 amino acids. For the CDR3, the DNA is TGTGCCAGCAGTCGGACAGGGACCTACGAGCAGTACTTC. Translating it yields CASSRTGTYEQYF.

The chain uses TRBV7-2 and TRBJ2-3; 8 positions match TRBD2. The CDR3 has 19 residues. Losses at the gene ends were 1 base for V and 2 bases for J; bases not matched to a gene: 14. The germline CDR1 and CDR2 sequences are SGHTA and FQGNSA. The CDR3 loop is CASSLVSSGLSLITDTQYF. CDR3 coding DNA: TGTGCCAGCAGCTTAGTGTCTAGCGGGCTTAGCTTAATCACAGATACGCAGTATTTT.

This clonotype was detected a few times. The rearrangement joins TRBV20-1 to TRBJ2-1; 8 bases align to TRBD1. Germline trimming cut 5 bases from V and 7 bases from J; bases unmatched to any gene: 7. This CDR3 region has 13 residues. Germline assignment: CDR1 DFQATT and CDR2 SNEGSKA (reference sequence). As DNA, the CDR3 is TGCAGTGCTCCCCCGACAGGGGAAAATGAGCAGTTCTTC. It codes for CSAPPTGENEQFF.

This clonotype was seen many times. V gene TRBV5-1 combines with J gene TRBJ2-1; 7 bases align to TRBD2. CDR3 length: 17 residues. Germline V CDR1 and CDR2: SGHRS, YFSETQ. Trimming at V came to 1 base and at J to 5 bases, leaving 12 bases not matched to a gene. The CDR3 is CASSLSTPAGINNEQFF. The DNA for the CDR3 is TGCGCCAGCAGCTTGTCGACCCCAGCGGGAATAAACAATGAGCAGTTCTTC.

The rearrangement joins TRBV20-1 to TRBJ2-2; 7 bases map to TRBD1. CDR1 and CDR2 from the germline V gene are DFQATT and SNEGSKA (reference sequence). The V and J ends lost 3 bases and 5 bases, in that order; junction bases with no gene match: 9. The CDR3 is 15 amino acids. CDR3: CSARLTGRGTGELFF. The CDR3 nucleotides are TGCAGTGCTAGGCTGACAGGGAGAGGAACCGGGGAGCTGTTTTTT.

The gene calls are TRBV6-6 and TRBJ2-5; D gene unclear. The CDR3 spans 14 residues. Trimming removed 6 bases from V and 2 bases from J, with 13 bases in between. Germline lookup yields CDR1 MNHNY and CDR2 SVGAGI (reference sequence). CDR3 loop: CASSQPSSQETQYF. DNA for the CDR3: TGTGCCAGCAGCCAACCCAGCTCACAAGAGACCCAGTACTTC.

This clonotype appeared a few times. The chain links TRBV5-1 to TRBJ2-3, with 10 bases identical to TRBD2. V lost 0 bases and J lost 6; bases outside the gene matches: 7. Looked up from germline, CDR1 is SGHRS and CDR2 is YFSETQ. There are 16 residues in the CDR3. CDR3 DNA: TGCGCCAGCAGCTTGGTTATAGCGGGGGGCCCTGATACGCAGTATTTT. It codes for CASSLVIAGGPDTQYF.

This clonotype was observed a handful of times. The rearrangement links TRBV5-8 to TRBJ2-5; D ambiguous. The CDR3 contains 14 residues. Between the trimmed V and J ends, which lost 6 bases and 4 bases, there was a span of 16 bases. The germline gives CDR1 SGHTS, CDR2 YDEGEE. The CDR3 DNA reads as TGTGCCAGCACTCCAATTGTGGCAGTAGAGACCCAGTACTTC. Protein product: CASTPIVAVETQYF.

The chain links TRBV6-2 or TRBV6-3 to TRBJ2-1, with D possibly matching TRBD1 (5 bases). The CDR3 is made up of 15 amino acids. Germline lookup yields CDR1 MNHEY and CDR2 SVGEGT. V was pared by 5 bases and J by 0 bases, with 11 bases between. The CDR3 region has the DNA TGTGCCAGCAGTCCCCCCGACAGCTCCTACAATGAGCAGTTCTTC. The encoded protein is CASSPPDSSYNEQFF.

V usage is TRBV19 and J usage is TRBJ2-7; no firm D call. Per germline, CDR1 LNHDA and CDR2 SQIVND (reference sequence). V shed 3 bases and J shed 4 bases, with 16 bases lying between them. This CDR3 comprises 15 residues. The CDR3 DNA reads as TGTGCCAGTAGTATGAGCCCAGGCGGAACTTACGAGCAGTACTTC. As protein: CASSMSPGGTYEQYF.

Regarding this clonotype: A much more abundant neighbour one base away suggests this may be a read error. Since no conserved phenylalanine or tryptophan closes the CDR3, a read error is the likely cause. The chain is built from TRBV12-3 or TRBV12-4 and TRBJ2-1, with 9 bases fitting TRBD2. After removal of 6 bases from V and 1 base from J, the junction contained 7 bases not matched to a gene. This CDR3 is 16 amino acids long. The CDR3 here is CASRGLSGSSYNEQFL. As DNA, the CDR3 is TGTGCCAGCAGGGGACTTAGCGGGAGTTCCTACAATGAGCAGTTCTTA.

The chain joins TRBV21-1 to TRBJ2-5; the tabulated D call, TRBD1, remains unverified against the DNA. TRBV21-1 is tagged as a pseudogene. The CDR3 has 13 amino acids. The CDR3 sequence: CASSIDRQETQYF. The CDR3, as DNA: TGTGCCAGCAGCATCGACAGGCAAGAGACCCAGTACTTC.

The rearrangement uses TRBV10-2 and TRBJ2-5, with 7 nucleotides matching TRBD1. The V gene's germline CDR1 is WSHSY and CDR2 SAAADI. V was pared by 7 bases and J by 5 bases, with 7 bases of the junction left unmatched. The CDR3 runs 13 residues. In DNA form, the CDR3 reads TGCGCCAGCACCGGGACAGCCCAGGAGACCCAGTACTTC. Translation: CASTGTAQETQYF.

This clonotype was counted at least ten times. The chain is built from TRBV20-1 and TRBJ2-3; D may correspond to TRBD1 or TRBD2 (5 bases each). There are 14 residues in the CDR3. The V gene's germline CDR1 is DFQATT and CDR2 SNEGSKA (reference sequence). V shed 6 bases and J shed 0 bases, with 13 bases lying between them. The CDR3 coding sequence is TGCAGTGCGGAGAGGGGTTCTAGCACAGATACGCAGTATTTT. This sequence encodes CSAERGSSTDTQYF.

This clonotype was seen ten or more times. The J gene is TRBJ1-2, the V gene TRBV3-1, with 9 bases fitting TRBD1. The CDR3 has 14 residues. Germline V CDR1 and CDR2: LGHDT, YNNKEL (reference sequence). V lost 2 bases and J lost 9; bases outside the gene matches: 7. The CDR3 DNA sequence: TGTGCCAGCAGCCAACTGGGACAGGGTGATCGCTACACCTTC. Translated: CASSQLGQGDRYTF.

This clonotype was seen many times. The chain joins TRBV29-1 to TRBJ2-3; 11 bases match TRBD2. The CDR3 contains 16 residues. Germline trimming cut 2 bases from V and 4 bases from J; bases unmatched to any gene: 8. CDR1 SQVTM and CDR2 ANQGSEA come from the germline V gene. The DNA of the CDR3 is TGCAGCGTTGAATTTAGCGGGAGGGCCGGGGCAGATACGCAGTATTTT. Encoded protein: CSVEFSGRAGADTQYF.

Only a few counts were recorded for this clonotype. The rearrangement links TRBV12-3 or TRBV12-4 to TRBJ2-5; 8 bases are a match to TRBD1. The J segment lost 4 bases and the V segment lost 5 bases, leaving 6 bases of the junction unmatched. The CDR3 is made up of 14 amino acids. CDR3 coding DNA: TGTGCCAGCAGTGAGTCGCAGGGGGCAGAGACCCAGTACTTC. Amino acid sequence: CASSESQGAETQYF.